These 4 T cell receptor beta chains share one sample of origin, sequenced in a study of STAT3 mutations in large granular lymphocyte leukemia. Overall study findings and caveats: Every T-LGLL patient had at least one immunodominant TCRbeta clonotype.

Method: immunoSEQ multiplex PCR; TCRdb's copy keeps in-frame clones and lacks some. The table has fewer than 7,500 clones, roughly 88% seen once. These TCRs' antigens remain unknown. The sample comprised PBMCs. All receptors come from a human donor with T large granular lymphocyte leukemia. Some clones in this sample may be carry-over from other donors' samples.

The chain employs TRBV18 and TRBJ1-2, with D possibly matching TRBD1 (5 bases). Trimming took off 1 base at V and 4 bases at J, with 13 bases between the two ends. CDR3 length equals 15 residues. CDR1 is KGHSH, CDR2 LQKENI, per germline. CDR3 in DNA: TGTGCCAGCTCACCACTACAGGAGGGAAGCTATGGCTACACCTTC. As protein: CASSPLQEGSYGYTF.

This rearrangement joins TRBV5-1 to TRBJ2-3; D unresolved. The germline V gene encodes CDR1 SGHRS and CDR2 YFSETQ. V was cut by 4 bases and J by 0 bases, with 6 bases left in between. The CDR3 runs 13 residues. CDR3 sequence reads: CASSGFSTDTQYF. CDR3 sequence (DNA): TGCGCCAGCAGCGGCTTTAGCACAGATACGCAGTATTTT.

The chain couples TRBV28 to TRBJ1-6; D uncertain. The germline CDR1 and CDR2 sequences are MDHEN and SYDVKM. V shed 6 bases and J shed 9 bases, with 15 bases lying between them. This CDR3 has 14 amino acids. This CDR3 is CASRTLQDGSPLHF. CDR3 bases: TGTGCCAGCAGAACCCTGCAGGACGGTTCACCCCTCCACTTT.

The table lists this clone with a count of one. CDR3 in amino acids: CASSMTGTEANVYGYTF. The CDR3 region has the DNA TGCGCCAGCAGCATGACCGGGACAGAGGCCAACGTCTATGGCTACACCTTC. V usage is TRBV5-1 and J usage is TRBJ1-2; 7 bases agree with TRBD1. V shed 4 bases and J 4 bases; nucleotides not matched to a gene: 16. CDR3 length equals 17 residues. Germline V gives CDR1 SGHRS, CDR2 YFSETQ.